This T cell receptor beta chain was identified during a study of blood T cells in healthy people across ages. The authors ran a second PCR of 7 to 11 cycles using a sample-barcoded 5' primer and a J-beta primer mix. TCRdb redid the calling of the 5' RACE reads with MiXCR, one entry per CDR3 protein. The sample holds approximately 690,000 distinct CDR3 sequences; 58% are singletons and the top ten take over 30%. Per-sample yields of isolated PBMCs were at least 6 million. In this sample, this clonotype turned up once. No antigen is known for it. Findings of the study overall: Calculation of diversity from one million T cells yielded estimates considered to be underestimates. Higher diversity and more naive CD4+ cells were features of long-lived donors, compared to aged donors.

Sample: blood. The sequence was obtained from a man between 60 and 75 years old in good health.

The CDR3: CASSPWGGETDTQYF. In nucleotides, the CDR3 is TGTGCCAGCAGCCCCTGGGGGGGAGAAACAGATACGCAGTATTTT. V is TRBV5-5 and J is TRBJ2-3; 7 bases are a match to TRBD2. This CDR3 region has 15 residues. The junction had 8 bases not matched to a gene; V was cut back by 4 bases and J by 3 bases. Germline V gene sequence: CDR1 SGHKS, CDR2 YYEKEE (reference sequence). The full variable domain, its missing parts supplied by reference TRBV5-5 and TRBJ2-3, is DAGVTQSPTHLIKTRGQQVTLRCSPISGHKSVSWYQQVLGQGPQFIFQYYEKEERGRGNFPDRFSARQFPNYSSELNVNALLLGDSALYLCASSPWGGETDTQYFGPGTRLTVL.